These 24 T cell receptor beta chains were all obtained from the same sample, sequenced in a study of T cell repertoires in cytomegalovirus infection. No antigen has been identified for these receptors. TCRdb itself ran the reads through MiXCR, one entry per CDR3 protein. The data hold some 800,000 distinct CDR3 sequences, with under 35% observed a single time. Sequenced here: cultured CD8+ T cells from PBMCs, sampled from culture after CMV antigen stimulation. The receptors here all came from a human donor in good health (CMV status not recorded). Some clones in this sample may be carry-over from other donors' samples.

The chain combines TRBV9 with TRBJ2-1; D is perhaps TRBD2 (6 bases). Germline CDR1 is SGDLS and CDR2 is YYNGEE. The V end lost 3 bases, the J end lost 6 bases, and 19 bases lay between the germline ends. This CDR3 spans 16 amino acids. The CDR3 DNA reads TGTGCCAGCAGCGGGTCCGGGACTTTCACGATCAATGAGCAGTTCTTC. Encoded protein: CASSGSGTFTINEQFF.

This clonotype was observed at least ten times. This rearrangement joins TRBV7-2 to TRBJ1-1; 8 bases agree with TRBD1. Per germline, CDR1 SGHTA and CDR2 FQGNSA. V lost 6 bases to trimming and J lost 5 bases; unmatched junction nucleotides: 8. The CDR3 has 14 residues. CDR3 residues: CASSLGQAGTEAFF. Written as DNA, the CDR3 is TGTGCCAGCAGTCTGGGACAGGCAGGGACTGAAGCTTTCTTT.

This clonotype was picked up many times. DNA of the CDR3: TGTGCCATCTCCCTTTCCGACAGCCGGGATGAAAAACTGTTTTTT. Amino acid sequence: CAISLSDSRDEKLFF. The rearrangement uses TRBV27 and TRBJ1-4, with D possibly being TRBD1 (5 bases). The CDR3 has 15 amino acids. The germline V gene encodes CDR1 MNHEY and CDR2 SMNVEV (reference sequence). V lost 10 bases to trimming and J lost 6 bases, with 21 bases between them.

This clonotype was found a few times. The chain has TRBV10-3 and TRBJ1-2; no definite D call. The CDR3 loop spans 13 amino acids. V was trimmed by 6 bases and J by 4 bases, leaving 12 bases between them. Germline V gene lookup returns CDR1 ENHRY and CDR2 SYGVKD. The CDR3 sequence is CAIRGPSPYGYTF. As DNA, the CDR3 is TGTGCCATCAGAGGACCTAGCCCCTATGGCTACACCTTC.

The chain is built from TRBV27 and TRBJ1-5, with D tentatively TRBD1 (5 bases). Per germline, CDR1 MNHEY and CDR2 SMNVEV (reference sequence). Trimming left V 6 bases short and J 3 bases short, with 21 bases between. The length of the CDR3 is 17 residues. The CDR3 bases are TGTGCCAGCAGCCTAAGTTGGGGGTGGGGAGACAATCAGCCCCAGCATTTT. This sequence encodes CASSLSWGWGDNQPQHF.

This clonotype was recorded only once. The chain uses TRBV7-6 and TRBJ2-1; TRBD2 matches at 10 bases. J gave up 8 bases and V 5 bases, and 12 bases lay outside the gene matches. The CDR3 spans 16 residues. CDR1 and CDR2 from the germline V gene are SGHVS and FNYEAQ. The CDR3 DNA follows: TGTGCCAGCAGCGCCCCGACGAGCGGGGGGGTGGATGAGCAGTTCTTC. Amino acids: CASSAPTSGGVDEQFF.

A single count supports this clonotype. The chain couples TRBV19 to TRBJ2-7; D possibly corresponds to TRBD1 (6 bases). Per the germline V gene, CDR1 is LNHDA and CDR2 is SQIVND (reference sequence). With 1 base removed from V and 2 bases from J, the gap between germline ends came to 9 bases. The CDR3 runs to 14 residues. CDR3 DNA sequence: TGTGCCAGTAGTATAGCTGCAGGGGCCTACGAGCAGTACTTC. This gives the protein CASSIAAGAYEQYF.

This chain uses TRBV6-6 with TRBJ2-7, with D perhaps matching TRBD1 or TRBD2 (5 bases each). V shed 5 bases and J shed 1 base, with 12 bases lying between them. Germline lookup yields CDR1 MNHNY and CDR2 SVGAGI (reference sequence). The CDR3 is made up of 14 amino acids. CDR3 residues: CASSNRDGSYEQYV. DNA of the CDR3: TGTGCCAGCAGTAACCGGGACGGATCCTACGAGCAGTACGTC.

This clonotype has more than one count but fewer than ten. The chain carries TRBV7-9 and TRBJ1-5; 7 bases are a match to TRBD1. This CDR3 has 16 residues. V trimming: 1 base; J trimming: 6 bases; junction bases outside the gene matches: 9. CDR1 and CDR2 from the germline V gene are SEHNR and FQNEAQ (reference sequence). CDR3 sequence (DNA): TGTGCCAGCAGCTTAGGGGGCAGGGGGTTGGGTCAGCCCCAGCATTTT. Translated: CASSLGGRGLGQPQHF.

This clonotype was seen at least ten times. The genes are TRBV7-2 and TRBJ2-3, with TRBD2 matching over 8 bases. Trimming took 9 bases from V and 3 from J; bases not matched to a gene: 8. Germline CDR1 and CDR2: SGHTA and FQGNSA. There are 14 residues in the CDR3. The CDR3 loop reads CASSQAGETDTQYF. DNA of the CDR3: TGTGCCAGTAGTCAAGCGGGGGAAACAGATACGCAGTATTTT.

This chain uses TRBV12-3 or TRBV12-4 with TRBJ2-3; D possibly corresponds to TRBD2 (5 bases). Trimming cost V 3 bases and J 2 bases, with 12 bases left between them. The CDR3 totals 15 residues. The CDR3 protein is CASSFQDSTTDTQYF. The CDR3 region has the DNA TGTGCCAGCAGTTTCCAGGACTCGACCACAGATACGCAGTATTTT.

This rearrangement joins TRBV11-1 to TRBJ1-1; D call uncertain. V lost 3 bases and J lost 5, with 7 bases in between. The CDR3 runs 12 residues. Germline lookup yields CDR1 SGHAT and CDR2 FQDESV (reference sequence). The CDR3 DNA follows: TGTGCCAGCAGCTTTGCAGCAACTGAAGCTTTCTTT. Translation: CASSFAATEAFF. Filled out from reference TRBV11-1 and TRBJ1-1, the complete variable domain reads EAEVAQSPRYKITEKSQAVAFWCDPISGHATLYWYRQILGQGPELLVQFQDESVVDDSQLPKDRFSAERLKGVDSTLKIQPAELGDSAMYLCASSFAATEAFFGQGTRLTVV.

This clonotype was seen ten or more times. The chain has TRBV7-6 and TRBJ1-2; 7 bases are shared with TRBD1. The CDR3 is made up of 14 amino acids. Germline loops: CDR1 SGHVS, CDR2 FNYEAQ. V dropped 5 bases and J dropped 3; count of bases not matched to a gene: 6. The CDR3, as DNA: TGTGCCAGCAGCCCCGACAGGGCCCACTATGGCTACACCTTC. It translates to CASSPDRAHYGYTF.

The chain carries TRBV7-2 and TRBJ1-2, with 9 bases that match TRBD1. The trim removed 2 bases at V and 12 bases at J, leaving 10 bases unmatched. The CDR3 contains 14 residues. Germline assignment: CDR1 SGHTA and CDR2 FQGNSA. The CDR3 region is CASSLTPGTGKNTF. Here the CDR3 DNA reads TGTGCCAGCAGCTTAACACCCGGGACAGGGAAGAACACCTTC.

This rearrangement joins TRBV25-1 to TRBJ1-2; 8 nucleotides align to TRBD1. The J segment lost 3 bases and the V segment lost 3 bases, leaving 0 bases of the junction unmatched. The CDR3 spans 13 residues. CDR1 and CDR2 from the germline V gene are MGHDK and SYGVNS. CDR3 bases: TGTGCCAGCAGTGACAGGGGGCACTATGGCTACACCTTC. Protein product: CASSDRGHYGYTF.

The chain has TRBV7-4 and TRBJ1-2, with D uncertain. V lost 1 base to trimming and J lost 11 bases, with 17 bases between them. The CDR3 length is 14 residues. The germline V gene encodes CDR1 SGHVT and CDR2 SQSDAQ. Written as DNA, the CDR3 is TGTGCCAGCAGCTTAGACAGAGGGCTATCGTGGTACACCTTC. Translation gives CASSLDRGLSWYTF. Complete variable domain (other parts from reference TRBV7-4 and TRBJ1-2): GAGVSQSPRYKVAKRGRDVALRCDSISGHVTLYWYRQTLGQGSEVLTYSQSDAQRDKSGRPSGRFSAERPERSVSTLKIQRTEQGDSAVYLCASSLDRGLSWYTFGSGTRLTVV.

This clonotype was picked up a small number of times. This rearrangement joins TRBV19 to TRBJ1-5; D remains ambiguous. Per the germline V gene, CDR1 is LNHDA and CDR2 is SQIVND (reference sequence). The CDR3 covers 12 residues. V was pared by 2 bases and J by 6 bases, with 5 bases between. The CDR3 DNA reads as TGTGCCAGTAGTATATCATCTCAGCCCCAGCATTTT. Encoded protein: CASSISSQPQHF.

This clonotype turned up a few times. V is TRBV9 and J is TRBJ1-1; no clear D. Looked up from germline, CDR1 is SGDLS and CDR2 is YYNGEE. V was shortened by 0 bases and J by 4 bases, with 16 bases between the two germline ends. The CDR3 consists of 16 residues. CDR3 loop: CASSVEFVGGITEAFF. The CDR3 nucleotides read TGTGCCAGCAGCGTAGAGTTTGTGGGCGGTATCACTGAAGCTTTCTTT.

V gene TRBV27 combines with J gene TRBJ2-1; 7 bases line up with TRBD1. Germline assignment: CDR1 MNHEY and CDR2 SMNVEV (reference sequence). The V gene end was trimmed by 5 bases and the J gene end by 5 bases; junction bases not matched to a gene: 9. The CDR3 is 15 residues long. The CDR3 DNA sequence: TGTGCCAGCAGTCGCACAGGGGTAGGGAACAATGAGCAGTTCTTC. It codes for CASSRTGVGNNEQFF.

The V gene is TRBV4-2, the J gene TRBJ2-3; possibly TRBD2 for D (7 bases). Trimming pared 1 base from V and 2 bases from J, leaving 19 bases between. Germline assignment: CDR1 LGHNA and CDR2 YNFKEQ. The CDR3 runs to 18 residues. In nucleotides, the CDR3 is TGTGCCAGCAGCCAAGGCCCCGGGGGCGCGGGGGTCACAGATACGCAGTATTTT. Its translation is CASSQGPGGAGVTDTQYF.

This clonotype was found many times. This chain joins TRBV7-6 and TRBJ1-2; D is unresolved. In germline, CDR1 is SGHVS, CDR2 FNYEAQ. This CDR3 comprises 12 residues. Trimming removed 8 bases at V and 5 bases at J, with 12 bases between. CDR3 amino acids: CASSSAGYGYTF. The CDR3 DNA reads as TGTGCCAGCTCCTCGGCGGGTTATGGCTACACCTTC.

This clonotype was detected a few times. Here the CDR3 reads CAAHRGGGPDTQYF. DNA of the CDR3: TGTGCCGCGCACAGGGGGGGGGGCCCAGATACGCAGTATTTT. V usage is TRBV7-9 and J usage is TRBJ2-3; perhaps TRBD1 as D (8 bases). CDR1 SEHNR and CDR2 FQNEAQ come from the germline V gene (reference sequence). CDR3 length: 14 amino acids. Between the trimmed V and J ends, which lost 11 bases and 4 bases, there was a span of 19 bases.

V and J are TRBV7-6 and TRBJ2-2; D is uncertain. CDR1 is SGHVS, CDR2 FNYEAQ, per germline. Between the trimmed V and J ends, which lost 4 bases and 3 bases, there was a span of 9 bases. The CDR3 is 14 residues long. CDR3 DNA sequence: TGTGCCAGCAGCTATATGTTGGACACCGGGGAGCTGTTTTTT. Translation: CASSYMLDTGELFF.

This clonotype was seen a handful of times. One end of the junction fails to match germline, which may point to a read error. The CDR3, as DNA: TGTGCTAGCAGGCCCGGGACTAGCGCCCTGAACACCGGGGAGCTGTTTTTT. Translating it yields CASRPGTSALNTGELFF. This rearrangement joins TRBV7-6 to TRBJ2-2; the match to TRBD2 covers 10 bases. Looked up from germline, CDR1 is SGHVS and CDR2 is FNYEAQ. The CDR3 loop spans 17 amino acids.